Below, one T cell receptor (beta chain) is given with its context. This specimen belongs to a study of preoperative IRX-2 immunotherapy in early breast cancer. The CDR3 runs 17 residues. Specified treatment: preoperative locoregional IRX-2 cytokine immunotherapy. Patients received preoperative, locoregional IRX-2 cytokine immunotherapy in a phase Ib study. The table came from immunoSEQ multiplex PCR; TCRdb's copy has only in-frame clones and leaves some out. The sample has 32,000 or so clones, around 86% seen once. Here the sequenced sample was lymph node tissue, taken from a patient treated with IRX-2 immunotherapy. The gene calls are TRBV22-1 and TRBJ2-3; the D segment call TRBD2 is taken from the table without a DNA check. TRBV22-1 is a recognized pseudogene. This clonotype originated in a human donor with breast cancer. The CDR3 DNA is TGTGCCACCAGTGACCCTCTAGCGGACCTTAGAGCAGATACGCAGTATTTT. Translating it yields CATSDPLADLRADTQYF.